This T cell receptor beta chain originates from a study of blood T cell repertoires in COVID-19. About the research overall: Both acute and convalescent COVID-19 samples were obtained from the United States, Italy and Spain.

This CDR3 comprises 13 residues. Looked up from germline, CDR1 is LNHDA and CDR2 is SQIVND (reference sequence). V gave up 6 bases and J gave up 3 bases, with 9 bases separating them. As processed by the authors: Cell counts per sample came from amplifying reference gene primers. Using immunoSEQ multiplex PCR, the repertoire was profiled, and TCRdb retains in-frame clones only, with some absent. For V, J and clone size, that table is used; D and trimming come from the DNA. The data hold 200,000 to 300,000 clones, with around nine tenths observed a single time. The source of this sequence is a man younger than 35 with active or convalescent COVID-19. Sequences were obtained from peripheral blood. This chain uses TRBV19 with TRBJ1-3, with D unresolved. CDR3 in DNA: TGTGCCAGTAGGAGTATAAATGGAAACACCATATATTTT. As protein: CASRSINGNTIYF.